A selection of T cell receptor beta chains follows, all from one sample in a study of T cells in Graves' hyperthyroidism and ophthalmopathy. MiXCR, run by TCRdb on the multiplex PCR reads, gives a single entry per CDR3 protein. Of 650,000 to 800,000 distinct CDR3 sequences in the sample, 45% were seen once. What was sequenced was peripheral blood or thyroid tissue (not recorded which). The receptor set was obtained from an adult man with Graves' disease, either hyperthyroidism or ophthalmopathy (not recorded which). The CDR3 runs from the conserved cysteine through the conserved F or W. Each record gives: J gene, D gene, clone size, V gene, CDR3 protein, CDR3 DNA. D genes are given only for firm matches. Size is omitted from some rows. Given values are once, few, many or a class for expanded clones.

J gene: TRBJ1-3
D gene: TRBD1
clone size: NA
V gene: TRBV29-1
CDR3 protein: CSSRQGTGNTIYF
CDR3 DNA: TGCAGCTCGAGACAGGGCACTGGAAACACCATATATTTT

J gene: TRBJ1-2
D gene: NA
clone size: many
V gene: TRBV2
CDR3 protein: CASRVATLDYGYTF
CDR3 DNA: TGTGCCAGCAGAGTTGCGACGCTGGACTATGGCTACACCTTC

J gene: TRBJ2-2
D gene: TRBD1
clone size: NA
V gene: TRBV7-9
CDR3 protein: CASRIPGQGNTGELFF
CDR3 DNA: TGTGCCAGCAGAATCCCCGGACAGGGAAACACCGGGGAGCTGTTTTTT

J gene: TRBJ1-1
D gene: NA
clone size: once
V gene: TRBV6-1
CDR3 protein: CASSPSGGVYMNTEAFF
CDR3 DNA: TGTGCCAGCAGTCCCAGTGGTGGGGTCTACATGAACACTGAAGCTTTCTTT

J gene: TRBJ1-4
D gene: NA
clone size: NA
V gene: TRBV29-1
CDR3 protein: CSVGSPGQGELFF
CDR3 DNA: TGCAGCGTTGGGAGTCCGGGACAAGGCGAACTGTTTTTT

J gene: TRBJ1-1
D gene: NA
clone size: NA
V gene: TRBV9
CDR3 protein: CASSSQGGVAATEAFF
CDR3 DNA: TGTGCCAGCAGCAGTCAGGGAGGGGTGGCAGCCACTGAAGCTTTCTTT

J gene: TRBJ1-2
D gene: TRBD1
clone size: NA
V gene: TRBV10-3
CDR3 protein: CAISPTGGQGESEGYTF
CDR3 DNA: TGTGCCATCAGTCCGACCGGAGGACAGGGGGAATCGGAGGGCTACACCTTC

J gene: TRBJ1-2
D gene: NA
clone size: once
V gene: TRBV4-1
CDR3 protein: CASSQATGYYGYTF
CDR3 DNA: TGCGCCAGCAGTCAAGCCACAGGGTACTATGGCTACACCTTC

J gene: TRBJ1-5
D gene: NA
clone size: NA
V gene: TRBV19
CDR3 protein: CASSDGGFRVQPQHF
CDR3 DNA: TGTGCCAGTAGTGACGGGGGCTTCAGGGTCCAGCCCCAGCATTTT

J gene: TRBJ2-7
D gene: NA
clone size: many
V gene: TRBV7-2
CDR3 protein: CASSFGGGYEQYF
CDR3 DNA: TGTGCCAGCAGCTTTGGGGGCGGGTACGAGCAGTACTTC

J gene: TRBJ2-7
D gene: NA
clone size: NA
V gene: TRBV2
CDR3 protein: CASGGRLLYEQYF
CDR3 DNA: TGTGCCAGCGGGGGGCGTCTGCTCTACGAGCAGTACTTC

J gene: TRBJ1-1
D gene: NA
clone size: NA
V gene: TRBV15
CDR3 protein: CATSRFRVKNTEAFF
CDR3 DNA: TGTGCCACCAGCAGATTCAGGGTCAAGAACACTGAAGCTTTCTTT

J gene: TRBJ1-1
D gene: NA
clone size: NA
V gene: TRBV7-9
CDR3 protein: CASSSSTSVNTEAFF
CDR3 DNA: TGCGCCAGCAGCTCGTCTACAAGCGTAAACACTGAAGCTTTCTTT

J gene: TRBJ1-1
D gene: NA
clone size: many
V gene: TRBV25-1
CDR3 protein: CASSERFSGGAEAFF
CDR3 DNA: TGTGCCAGCAGTGAACGTTTTTCGGGGGGCGCAGAAGCTTTCTTT

J gene: TRBJ1-1
D gene: NA
clone size: few
V gene: TRBV7-9
CDR3 protein: CASSQTEGLSTEAFF
CDR3 DNA: TGTGCCAGCAGCCAGACCGAGGGGCTGAGCACTGAAGCTTTCTTT

J gene: TRBJ1-5
D gene: TRBD1
clone size: NA
V gene: TRBV29-1
CDR3 protein: CSVDRTGNSNQPQHF
CDR3 DNA: TGCAGCGTCGACCGGACAGGGAATAGCAATCAGCCCCAGCATTTT

J gene: TRBJ1-2
D gene: TRBD1
clone size: NA
V gene: TRBV5-8
CDR3 protein: CASSLATGSGYTF
CDR3 DNA: TGTGCCAGCAGCTTGGCGACAGGGAGTGGCTACACCTTC

J gene: TRBJ1-2
D gene: NA
clone size: many
V gene: TRBV25-1
CDR3 protein: CASSVKVSDGYTF
CDR3 DNA: TGTGCCAGCAGTGTAAAGGTATCAGATGGCTACACCTTC

J gene: TRBJ2-7
D gene: TRBD2
clone size: once
V gene: TRBV20-1
CDR3 protein: CSARKASGSPYEQYF
CDR3 DNA: TGCAGTGCTAGAAAGGCTAGCGGGAGTCCCTACGAGCAGTACTTC

J gene: TRBJ1-1
D gene: NA
clone size: NA
V gene: TRBV29-1
CDR3 protein: CSVDAGITEAFF
CDR3 DNA: TGCAGCGTTGATGCGGGGATCACTGAAGCTTTCTTT

J gene: TRBJ1-5
D gene: NA
clone size: many
V gene: TRBV19
CDR3 protein: CASSIQGAQPQHF
CDR3 DNA: TGTGCCAGTAGTATACAGGGAGCCCAGCCCCAGCATTTT

J gene: TRBJ2-7
D gene: NA
clone size: few
V gene: TRBV7-8
CDR3 protein: CASSPRTGRAYEQYF
CDR3 DNA: TGTGCCAGCAGCCCCCGGACAGGGAGGGCTTACGAGCAGTACTTC

J gene: TRBJ2-5
D gene: TRBD1
clone size: NA
V gene: TRBV7-9
CDR3 protein: CASTARAGGETQYF
CDR3 DNA: TGTGCCAGCACCGCTCGGGCAGGGGGTGAGACCCAGTACTTC

J gene: TRBJ1-1
D gene: TRBD1
clone size: few
V gene: TRBV7-9
CDR3 protein: CASSMDRGGDTEAFF
CDR3 DNA: TGTGCCAGCAGCATGGACAGGGGTGGAGACACTGAAGCTTTCTTT

J gene: TRBJ1-2
D gene: NA
clone size: NA
V gene: TRBV7-9
CDR3 protein: CASSIDQTRTASYGYTF
CDR3 DNA: TGTGCCAGTAGTATTGACCAAACCCGGACGGCGAGCTATGGCTACACCTTC

J gene: TRBJ1-4
D gene: NA
clone size: NA
V gene: TRBV7-8
CDR3 protein: CASSLVTGFNEKLFF
CDR3 DNA: TGTGCCAGCAGCTTAGTAACGGGGTTTAATGAAAAACTGTTTTTT

J gene: TRBJ1-5
D gene: TRBD1
clone size: many
V gene: TRBV12-3/TRBV12-4
CDR3 protein: CASRLGQGYQPQHF
CDR3 DNA: TGTGCCAGCAGGCTGGGACAGGGGTATCAGCCCCAGCATTTT

J gene: TRBJ2-7
D gene: TRBD1
clone size: NA
V gene: TRBV29-1
CDR3 protein: CSVSQGQADEQYF
CDR3 DNA: TGCAGCGTGTCACAGGGGCAGGCCGACGAGCAGTACTTC

J gene: TRBJ1-3
D gene: NA
clone size: once
V gene: TRBV9
CDR3 protein: CASSSRASRNTIYF
CDR3 DNA: TGTGCCAGCAGCAGCCGGGCCTCTAGAAACACCATATATTTT

J gene: TRBJ1-1
D gene: NA
clone size: many
V gene: TRBV24-1
CDR3 protein: CATSDTTVQARAFF
CDR3 DNA: TGTGCCACCAGTGATACGACGGTCCAGGCCCGAGCTTTCTTT

J gene: TRBJ2-7
D gene: NA
clone size: NA
V gene: TRBV7-2
CDR3 protein: CASSLAPGHGSYEQYF
CDR3 DNA: TGTGCCAGCAGCTTAGCTCCGGGACACGGGAGCTACGAGCAGTACTTC

J gene: TRBJ1-5
D gene: NA
clone size: few
V gene: TRBV7-8
CDR3 protein: CASSLEPTDQPQHF
CDR3 DNA: TGTGCCAGCAGCTTAGAACCGACAGATCAGCCCCAGCATTTT

J gene: TRBJ1-2
D gene: TRBD1
clone size: few
V gene: TRBV7-9
CDR3 protein: CASSQDRDSYNLNYGYTF
CDR3 DNA: TGTGCCAGCAGCCAGGACCGGGACAGCTATAACCTTAACTATGGCTACACCTTC

J gene: TRBJ2-2
D gene: NA
clone size: NA
V gene: TRBV10-3
CDR3 protein: CASCLGDGIGELFF
CDR3 DNA: TGTGCCAGCTGTTTGGGGGACGGGATCGGGGAGCTGTTTTTT

J gene: TRBJ1-6
D gene: NA
clone size: few
V gene: TRBV7-8
CDR3 protein: CASSFLGDNSPLHF
CDR3 DNA: TGTGCCAGCAGTTTTCTGGGTGATAATTCACCCCTCCACTTT

J gene: TRBJ1-3
D gene: NA
clone size: few
V gene: TRBV7-2
CDR3 protein: CASSRALLGAGNTIYF
CDR3 DNA: TGTGCCAGCAGTCGTGCACTTTTGGGCGCTGGAAACACCATATATTTT

J gene: TRBJ1-2
D gene: NA
clone size: NA
V gene: TRBV2
CDR3 protein: CASVDVGVGYTF
CDR3 DNA: TGTGCCAGCGTTGACGTAGGAGTTGGCTACACCTTC

J gene: TRBJ1-2
D gene: NA
clone size: NA
V gene: TRBV5-4
CDR3 protein: CASSFNLGRRNAGYTF
CDR3 DNA: TGTGCCAGCAGCTTTAATCTAGGGCGGAGGAATGCTGGCTACACCTTC

J gene: TRBJ2-5
D gene: NA
clone size: many
V gene: TRBV15
CDR3 protein: CATSRDRKETQYF
CDR3 DNA: TGTGCCACCAGCAGAGACCGAAAAGAGACCCAGTACTTC

J gene: TRBJ1-4
D gene: NA
clone size: NA
V gene: TRBV2
CDR3 protein: CASSRRGYNEKLFF
CDR3 DNA: TGTGCCAGCAGTCGGAGGGGTTATAATGAAAAACTGTTTTTT

J gene: TRBJ1-6
D gene: TRBD1
clone size: NA
V gene: TRBV2
CDR3 protein: CTSPDRGHNSPLHF
CDR3 DNA: TGTACCAGCCCGGACAGGGGGCATAATTCACCCCTCCACTTT

J gene: TRBJ1-2
D gene: NA
clone size: once
V gene: TRBV5-1
CDR3 protein: CASQDGPTNYGYTF
CDR3 DNA: TGCGCCAGCCAAGACGGACCTACTAACTATGGCTACACCTTC

J gene: TRBJ1-2
D gene: TRBD1
clone size: NA
V gene: TRBV2
CDR3 protein: CASRIDRGAYYGYTF
CDR3 DNA: TGTGCCAGCAGGATCGACAGGGGGGCATACTATGGCTACACCTTC

J gene: TRBJ2-7
D gene: TRBD1
clone size: once
V gene: TRBV10-3
CDR3 protein: CAISESGPWTGGAYEQYF
CDR3 DNA: TGTGCCATCAGTGAAAGTGGACCGTGGACAGGAGGCGCCTACGAGCAGTACTTC

J gene: TRBJ1-2
D gene: NA
clone size: NA
V gene: TRBV7-9
CDR3 protein: CASSYSTFGYTF
CDR3 DNA: TGTGCCAGCAGTTACTCCACTTTCGGCTACACCTTC

J gene: TRBJ1-1
D gene: NA
clone size: few
V gene: TRBV7-6
CDR3 protein: CASSFGGSGTEAFF
CDR3 DNA: TGTGCCAGCAGCTTCGGGGGGTCGGGCACTGAAGCTTTCTTT

J gene: TRBJ2-7
D gene: NA
clone size: NA
V gene: TRBV20-1
CDR3 protein: CSARDRTSSYEQYF
CDR3 DNA: TGCAGTGCTAGAGATAGAACGAGCTCCTACGAGCAGTACTTC

J gene: TRBJ1-1
D gene: TRBD1
clone size: NA
V gene: TRBV10-3
CDR3 protein: CAISVRDRAPNTEAFF
CDR3 DNA: TGTGCCATCAGTGTGAGGGACAGGGCCCCGAACACTGAAGCTTTCTTT